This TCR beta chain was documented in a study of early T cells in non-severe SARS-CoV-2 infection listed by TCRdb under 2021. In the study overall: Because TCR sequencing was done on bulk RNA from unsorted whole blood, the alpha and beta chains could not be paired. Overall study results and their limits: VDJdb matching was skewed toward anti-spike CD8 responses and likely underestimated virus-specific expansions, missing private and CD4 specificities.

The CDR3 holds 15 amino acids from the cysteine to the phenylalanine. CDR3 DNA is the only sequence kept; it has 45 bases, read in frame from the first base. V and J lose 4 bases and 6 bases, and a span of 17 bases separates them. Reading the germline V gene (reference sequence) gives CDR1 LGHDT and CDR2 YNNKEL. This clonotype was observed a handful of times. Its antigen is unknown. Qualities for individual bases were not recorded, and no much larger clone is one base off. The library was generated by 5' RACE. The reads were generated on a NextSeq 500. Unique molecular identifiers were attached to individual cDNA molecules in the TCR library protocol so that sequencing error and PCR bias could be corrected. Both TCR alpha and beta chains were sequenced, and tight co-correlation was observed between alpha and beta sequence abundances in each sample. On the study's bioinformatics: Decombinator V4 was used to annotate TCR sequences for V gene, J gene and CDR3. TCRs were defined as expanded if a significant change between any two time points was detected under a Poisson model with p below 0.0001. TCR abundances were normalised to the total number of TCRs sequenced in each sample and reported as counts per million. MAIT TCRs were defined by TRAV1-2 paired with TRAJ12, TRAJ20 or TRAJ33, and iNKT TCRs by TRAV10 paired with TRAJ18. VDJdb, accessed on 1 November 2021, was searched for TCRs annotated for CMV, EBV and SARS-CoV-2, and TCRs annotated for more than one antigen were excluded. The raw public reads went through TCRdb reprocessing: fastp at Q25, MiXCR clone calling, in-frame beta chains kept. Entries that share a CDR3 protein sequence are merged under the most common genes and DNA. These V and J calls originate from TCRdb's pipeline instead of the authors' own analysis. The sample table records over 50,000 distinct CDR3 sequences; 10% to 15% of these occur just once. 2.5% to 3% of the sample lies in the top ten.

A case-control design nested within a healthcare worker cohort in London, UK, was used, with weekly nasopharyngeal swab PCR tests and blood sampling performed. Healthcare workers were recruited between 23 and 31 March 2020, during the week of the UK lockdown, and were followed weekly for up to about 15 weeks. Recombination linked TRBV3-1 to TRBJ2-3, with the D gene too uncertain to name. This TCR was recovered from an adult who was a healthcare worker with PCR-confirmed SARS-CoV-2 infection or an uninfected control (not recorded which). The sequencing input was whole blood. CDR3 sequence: CASSRKVEPRDTQYF. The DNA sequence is TGTGCCAGCAGCCGAAAAGTGGAGCCCAGGGATACGCAGTATTTT.